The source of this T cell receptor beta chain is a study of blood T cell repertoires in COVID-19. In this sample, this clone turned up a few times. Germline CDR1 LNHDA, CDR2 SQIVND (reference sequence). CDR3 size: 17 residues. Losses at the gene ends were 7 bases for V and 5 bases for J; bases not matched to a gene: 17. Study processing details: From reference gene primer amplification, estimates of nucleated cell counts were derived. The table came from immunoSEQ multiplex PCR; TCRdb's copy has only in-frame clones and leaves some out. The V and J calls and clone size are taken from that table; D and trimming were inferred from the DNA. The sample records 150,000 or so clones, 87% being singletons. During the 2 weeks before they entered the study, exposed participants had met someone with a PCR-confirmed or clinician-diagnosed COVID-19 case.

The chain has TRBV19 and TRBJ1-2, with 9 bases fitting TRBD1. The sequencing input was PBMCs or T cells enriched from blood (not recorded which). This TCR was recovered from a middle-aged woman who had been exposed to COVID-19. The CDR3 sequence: CASNPLTGGRGGYGYTF. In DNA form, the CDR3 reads TGTGCCAGTAACCCCCTCACAGGGGGCAGGGGCGGGTATGGCTACACCTTC.